These T cell receptor beta chains were read from a single sample in a study of cytomegalovirus exposure and HLA in healthy donors. Here immunoSEQ multiplex PCR was the method, and the copy in TCRdb shows in-frame clones only, minus some. The sample has under 110,000 clones, around 75% seen once; the top ten hold over 9.5%. What was sequenced was PBMCs. All receptors derive from a man aged 45-60 years in good health and CMV-seronegative. CDR3s include the opening cysteine and the closing phenylalanine or tryptophan. Fields, in order: CDR3 protein, V gene, J gene.

CDR3: CSSSLGGKGPTDTQYF
V: TRBV7-9
J: TRBJ2-3

CDR3: CASSRGTSVTDTQYF
V: TRBV19
J: TRBJ2-3

CDR3: CASSPGTGDQPQHF
V: TRBV7-6
J: TRBJ1-5

CDR3: CASSIDASRTDTQYF
V: TRBV19
J: TRBJ2-3

CDR3: CASSQTRETQYF
V: TRBV7-8
J: TRBJ2-5

CDR3: CASSILGTGIIQYF
V: TRBV19
J: TRBJ2-4

CDR3: CASSPGVYTGELFF
V: TRBV7-3
J: TRBJ2-2

CDR3: CASSWSGRSSGANVLTF
V: TRBV7-2
J: TRBJ2-6

CDR3: CASSPTTRGQPQHF
V: TRBV6-6
J: TRBJ1-5

CDR3: CASSEADREAFF
V: TRBV6-1
J: TRBJ1-1

CDR3: CASSSSAGALYEQYF
V: TRBV7-2
J: TRBJ2-7

CDR3: CASSVNSAGYTF
V: TRBV6-1
J: TRBJ1-2

CDR3: CASSPGGGSTDTQYF
V: TRBV9
J: TRBJ2-3

CDR3: CASSQVPKEQYF
V: TRBV14
J: TRBJ2-7

CDR3: CASSLSGGADTQYF
V: TRBV11-2
J: TRBJ2-3

CDR3: CASSAPARGEQYF
V: TRBV28
J: TRBJ2-7

CDR3: CASSASGVTANYGYTF
V: TRBV14
J: TRBJ1-2

CDR3: CAISETGFQETQYF
V: TRBV10-3
J: TRBJ2-5

CDR3: CASSGKPGNKAGANVLTF
V: TRBV6-1
J: TRBJ2-6

CDR3: CATYPEGGYEKLFF
V: TRBV2
J: TRBJ1-4

CDR3: CAWSVGTVNTEAFF
V: TRBV30
J: TRBJ1-1

CDR3: CASSFGGAWDTQYF
V: TRBV5-1
J: TRBJ2-3

CDR3: CASSLGTGQGQPQHF
V: TRBV11-2
J: TRBJ1-5

CDR3: CASSLTGTGNTIYF
V: TRBV25-1
J: TRBJ1-3

CDR3: CASSQGPVRQGEQFF
V: TRBV4-1
J: TRBJ2-1

CDR3: CASTPSEGFHEQYF
V: TRBV6-1
J: TRBJ2-7

CDR3: CASSLGPSGYEQYF
V: TRBV7-8
J: .

CDR3: CASSLGGQVRTEAFF
V: TRBV7-9
J: TRBJ1-1

CDR3: CASTGRENSPLHF
V: TRBV19
J: TRBJ1-6

CDR3: CASSYEGLLQETQYF
V: TRBV28
J: TRBJ2-5

CDR3: CASSLDGGGVGTGELFF
V: TRBV11-3
J: TRBJ2-2

CDR3: CASSYWLDEETQYF
V: TRBV2
J: TRBJ2-5

CDR3: CASSREDHGYTF
V: TRBV28
J: TRBJ1-2

CDR3: CASSNSGHFSGELFF
V: TRBV6-5
J: TRBJ2-2

CDR3: CASSGDRGTYNSPLHF
V: TRBV6-1
J: TRBJ1-6

CDR3: CAISDRAYGYTF
V: TRBV6-1
J: TRBJ1-2

CDR3: CASSLLQGPTYGYTF
V: TRBV7-9
J: TRBJ1-2

CDR3: CASSFGGGTGELFF
V: TRBV7-9
J: TRBJ2-2

CDR3: CASKAGGFLTDTQYF
V: TRBV6-1
J: TRBJ2-3

CDR3: CASSAGGVGNTIYF
V: TRBV7-9
J: TRBJ1-3

CDR3: CASRDRLSWWNTEAFF
V: TRBV11-2
J: TRBJ1-1

CDR3: CASRQGTGNSPLHF
V: TRBV5-5
J: TRBJ1-6

CDR3: CASSNQAQETQYF
V: TRBV28
J: TRBJ2-5

CDR3: CASSLGTSGWETQYF
V: TRBV5-4
J: TRBJ2-5

CDR3: CAISASSISSTDTQYF
V: TRBV10-3
J: TRBJ2-3

CDR3: CASSQNEEGPSNQPQHF
V: TRBV4-1
J: TRBJ1-5

CDR3: CSVGQGGDGYTF
V: TRBV29-1
J: TRBJ1-2

CDR3: CAWALGGARDTQYF
V: TRBV30
J: TRBJ2-3

CDR3: CASSSTTSGDYNEQFF
V: TRBV7-6
J: TRBJ2-1

CDR3: CASSFDGRDQHF
V: TRBV7-2
J: TRBJ1-5

CDR3: CASSGGADNYEQYF
V: TRBV6-1
J: TRBJ2-7

CDR3: CASSPPLTSGYNEQFF
V: TRBV28
J: TRBJ2-1

CDR3: CASTTTSALTYEQYF
V: TRBV2
J: TRBJ2-7